The 18 T cell receptor beta chains presented below share a single source sample, sequenced in a study of T cells after yellow fever vaccination. TCRdb used MiXCR to reprocess the 5' RACE reads, holding one entry per CDR3 protein. The profile shows under 150,000 distinct CDR3 sequences, 7.7% of them singletons. The sequencing here drew on CD4+ T cells sorted from PBMCs, taken 5 days after the yellow fever booster vaccination. The receptors come from a man in his thirties or forties who received the YFV17D yellow fever vaccine.

This clonotype was seen ten or more times. The chain uses TRBV12-3 or TRBV12-4 and TRBJ2-7; 10 bases line up with TRBD2. The CDR3 runs to 15 residues. Trimming removed 5 bases from V and 3 bases from J; junction bases left unmatched: 7. The CDR3 reads CASSVGVAGGYEQYF. For the CDR3, the DNA is TGTGCCAGCAGTGTGGGGGTAGCGGGAGGCTACGAGCAGTACTTC.

At least ten counts were recorded for this clonotype. V gene TRBV15 combines with J gene TRBJ2-3; unclear D gene. This CDR3 is 17 amino acids long. V lost 3 bases and J lost 0, with 16 bases in between. Germline CDR1 LNHNV, CDR2 YYDKDF (reference sequence). The CDR3 nucleotides read TGTGCCACCAGCAGTCCGCCGCGGTGGCGTAGCACAGATACGCAGTATTTT. Translation: CATSSPPRWRSTDTQYF.

At least ten counts were recorded for this clonotype. The CDR3 region is CASSLQLRPYEQYF. The CDR3 nucleotides read TGTGCCAGCAGCTTGCAGCTTCGCCCTTACGAGCAGTACTTC. The gene calls are TRBV5-5 and TRBJ2-7, with no clear D. V was clipped by 1 base and J by 4 bases, with 12 bases between them. Germline V CDR1 and CDR2: SGHKS, YYEKEE (reference sequence). This CDR3 is built from 14 residues.

This clonotype has more than one count but fewer than ten. Compared with germline, one end of the junction differs, possibly owing to a read error. The chain is built from TRBV20-1 and TRBJ2-3; 14 nucleotides line up with TRBD2. The germline gives CDR1 DFQATT, CDR2 SNEGSKA (reference sequence). This CDR3 is built from 17 residues. The CDR3 loop is CCASGLAGGMNTDTQYF. The CDR3 nucleotides are TGCTGTGCTTCCGGACTAGCGGGAGGTATGAACACAGATACGCAGTATTTT.

This clonotype was seen ten or more times. Germline and junction disagree at one end, which may indicate a read error. The chain combines TRBV7-7 with TRBJ2-1; TRBD2 matches 8 bases. Per the germline V gene, CDR1 is SSHAT and CDR2 is FNYEAQ (reference sequence). The CDR3 is made up of 15 amino acids. The CDR3 spells CASSLRLAGNNEQFF. As DNA, the CDR3 is TGTGCTAGCAGCTTAAGGCTAGCGGGTAACAATGAGCAGTTCTTC.

This clonotype showed up many times. J is TRBJ1-5 and V is TRBV18; tentatively, D is TRBD1 (5 bases). Germline V lookup: CDR1 KGHSH, CDR2 LQKENI. The CDR3 totals 14 residues. V dropped 5 bases and J dropped 3 bases, with 11 bases sitting between them. The CDR3 here is CASSGALDNQPQHF. CDR3 DNA: TGTGCCAGCTCAGGGGCCTTGGACAATCAGCCCCAGCATTTT.

Ten or more counts support this clonotype. This chain joins TRBV12-3 or TRBV12-4 and TRBJ2-5, with 7 bases identical to TRBD2. The CDR3 extends over 14 amino acids. Germline trimming cut 5 bases from V and 4 bases from J; bases unmatched to any gene: 7. The CDR3: CASSPSGGRETQYF. CDR3 nucleotide sequence: TGTGCCAGCAGTCCTAGCGGCGGTCGAGAGACCCAGTACTTC.

This clonotype was observed at least ten times. The CDR3 sequence is CASSVEDRQGYGYTF. The DNA of the CDR3 is TGCGCCAGCAGCGTAGAAGATCGACAGGGCTATGGCTACACCTTC. The genes are TRBV4-3 and TRBJ1-2, with TRBD1 matching over 7 bases. Germline V lookup: CDR1 LGHNA, CDR2 YSLEER. This CDR3 contains 15 residues. The ends lost 5 bases at V and 4 bases at J; junction bases unmatched: 10.

This clonotype was detected ten times or more. The genes are TRBV20-1 and TRBJ1-5, with TRBD1 as a possible D gene (5 bases). The germline V and J ends were trimmed by 2 bases and 3 bases, with 8 bases remaining between them. Germline V CDR1 and CDR2: DFQATT, SNEGSKA (reference sequence). The CDR3 is 13 residues long. The CDR3 bases are TGCAGTGCTAGATTGGACAACAATCAGCCCCAGCATTTT. It translates to CSARLDNNQPQHF.

Many counts were recorded for this clonotype. The chain recombines TRBV20-1 with TRBJ2-5, with D possibly matching TRBD2 (5 bases). The CDR3 length is 14 residues. V was shortened by 6 bases and J by 5 bases, with 19 bases between the two germline ends. Germline values: CDR1 DFQATT, CDR2 SNEGSKA (reference sequence). CDR3 region: CSALPRGSRETQYF. The DNA for the CDR3 is TGCAGTGCCCTGCCCCGGGGTTCTCGGGAGACCCAGTACTTC.

Points on this clonotype: One junction end disagrees with the germline gene, perhaps due to a read error. This chain connects TRBV20-1 to TRBJ2-1; a possible D gene is TRBD2 (6 bases). The CDR3 covers 16 residues. Germline V lookup: CDR1 DFQATT, CDR2 SNEGSKA (reference sequence). The CDR3 sequence: CCARDKDYPFYNEQFF. The CDR3 DNA is TGCTGTGCTAGAGATAAGGACTATCCTTTCTACAATGAGCAGTTCTTC.

This clonotype showed up many times. The gene calls are TRBV7-6 and TRBJ2-3; D remains ambiguous. From germline, CDR1 is SGHVS and CDR2 FNYEAQ. This CDR3 is 16 amino acids long. With 2 bases removed from V and 6 bases from J, the gap between germline ends came to 18 bases. This CDR3 is CASSLLGGTSRDTQYF. The CDR3, as DNA: TGTGCCAGCAGCTTATTGGGCGGTACATCCCGTGATACGCAGTATTTT.

This clonotype was seen ten or more times. This rearrangement joins TRBV30 to TRBJ2-2, with 11 bases lining up with TRBD2. J was trimmed by 5 bases and V by 4 bases; bases with no gene match: 9. This CDR3 comprises 16 residues. Per the germline V gene, CDR1 is GTSNPN and CDR2 is SVGIG (reference sequence). The CDR3 region is CAWNKGLAVGTGELFF. The DNA for the CDR3 is TGTGCCTGGAATAAGGGACTAGCGGTGGGGACCGGGGAGCTGTTTTTT.

This clonotype has at least ten counts. This chain joins TRBV12-3 or TRBV12-4 and TRBJ2-7; D remains unclear. Trimming removed 4 bases at V and 6 bases at J, with 7 bases between. This CDR3 is built from 11 residues. CDR3: CASSSLGEQYF. In DNA form, the CDR3 reads TGTGCCAGCAGTTCCCTCGGCGAGCAGTACTTC.

This clonotype occurred many times. As DNA, the CDR3 is TGTGCCAGCAGCGTAGAATGGACAGGCCCGGGGAACACTGAAGCTTTCTTT. This encodes CASSVEWTGPGNTEAFF. The V and J genes are TRBV9 and TRBJ1-1; 7 bases are a match to TRBD1. The junction had 9 bases not matched to a gene; V was cut back by 0 bases and J by 1 base. CDR3 size: 17 residues. Germline assignment: CDR1 SGDLS and CDR2 YYNGEE. The variable domain in full, completed from reference TRBV9 and TRBJ1-1, reads DSGVTQTPKHLITATGQRVTLRCSPRSGDLSVYWYQQSLDQGLQFLIQYYNGEERAKGNILERFSAQQFPDLHSELNLSSLELGDSALYFCASSVEWTGPGNTEAFFGQGTRLTVV.

J is TRBJ2-1 and V is TRBV27; possible D gene TRBD1, 6 bases. The CDR3 sequence is 15 residues long. Germline CDR1 MNHEY, CDR2 SMNVEV (reference sequence). Deletions cut 5 bases from V and 8 bases from J, with 19 bases between. As DNA, the CDR3 is TGTGCCAGCAGTCACCGTGGGTGGGGGCTGGATGAGCAGTTCTTC. Protein: CASSHRGWGLDEQFF.

This clonotype was counted at least ten times. This chain links TRBV5-1 with TRBJ2-2; 7 nucleotides match TRBD1. CDR1 and CDR2 from the germline V gene are SGHRS and YFSETQ. V was clipped by 2 bases and J by 5 bases; unmatched bases: 3. CDR3 length: 14 residues. CDR3: CASSLQQGTGELFF. In nucleotides, the CDR3 is TGCGCCAGCAGCTTACAACAGGGGACCGGGGAGCTGTTTTTT.

This clonotype was counted ten times or more. V usage is TRBV6-5 and J usage is TRBJ2-1, with D tentatively TRBD1 (6 bases). V was clipped by 2 bases and J by 0 bases, with 14 bases between them. This CDR3 region has 17 residues. The germline V gene has CDR1 MNHEY and CDR2 SVGAGI. Written as DNA, the CDR3 is TGTGCCAGCAGTTACAAGCAGGGGATCAGCTCCTACAATGAGCAGTTCTTC. Amino acid sequence: CASSYKQGISSYNEQFF.